Following are 27 T cell receptor beta chains from one sample sequenced in a study of shared clonotypes between healthy human individuals. Produced via immunoSEQ multiplex PCR; TCRdb's table is partial and in-frame only. The sample has approximately 2.5 million clones; around 94% are singletons. Sequencing input: naive CD4+ T cells sorted from blood. Subset indicated: CD45RA+ positively selected. Receptors were obtained from a man aged 18 to 35 in good health.

The chain joins TRBV28 to TRBJ1-1, with a weak D call TRBD1 (6 bases). CDR3 length: 15 amino acids. V was trimmed by 7 bases and J by 4 bases, leaving 19 bases between them. CDR1 MDHEN and CDR2 SYDVKM come from the germline V gene. CDR3 residues: CASINTGPESTEAFF. CDR3 bases: TGTGCCAGCATCAATACAGGGCCCGAGAGCACTGAAGCTTTCTTT.

This clone appeared a few times. The chain is built from TRBV13 and TRBJ2-6; D remains unclear. The CDR3 extends over 14 amino acids. Germline CDR1 reads PRHDT; CDR2 reads FYEKMQ (reference sequence). V was trimmed by 5 bases and J by 3 bases, leaving 8 bases between them. CDR3 bases: TGTGCCAGCAGCCCGTATAATGGGGCCAACGTCCTGACTTTC. This codes for CASSPYNGANVLTF.

Remarks on this clone: This specimen includes other DNA sequences encoding the same CDR3. This CDR3 is CASSPTGNQPQHF. In DNA form, the CDR3 reads TGTGCCAGCAGCCCGACAGGCAATCAGCCCCAGCATTTT. The chain combines TRBV7-2 with TRBJ1-5; D is perhaps TRBD1 (5 bases). Looked up from germline, CDR1 is SGHTA and CDR2 is FQGNSA. Trimming took 5 bases from V and 2 from J, leaving 7 bases between them. The CDR3 loop spans 13 amino acids.

Here the CDR3 DNA reads TGCGCCAGCAGTGAAGAGGGGGCGCGGGGAAACACCATATATTTT. Its protein product is CASSEEGARGNTIYF. V and J are TRBV10-2 and TRBJ1-3; 7 bases map to TRBD1. Germline V CDR1 and CDR2: WSHSY, SAAADI. Trimming took 3 bases from V and 4 from J; bases not matched to a gene: 6. The CDR3 is made up of 15 amino acids.

The chain links TRBV7-8 to TRBJ2-1, with TRBD2 matching 10 bases. Per germline, CDR1 SGHVS and CDR2 FQNEAQ. The CDR3 length is 19 residues. Trimming took 5 bases from V and 6 from J; bases not matched to a gene: 19. As DNA, the CDR3 is TGTGCCAGCAGCATACGACCGAGAGCGGGAGGGCCTGTCGGCAATGAGCAGTTCTTC. Protein sequence: CASSIRPRAGGPVGNEQFF.

The chain uses TRBV2 and TRBJ2-7; 8 bases line up with TRBD2. Trimming cost V 8 bases and J 0 bases; bases outside gene matches: 12. CDR3 length: 16 amino acids. In germline, CDR1 is SNHLY, CDR2 FYNNEI. This CDR3 reads CASGGRLAGLSYEQYF. As DNA, the CDR3 is TGTGCCAGCGGAGGGCGGCTAGCGGGCCTCTCCTACGAGCAGTACTTC.

The rearrangement joins TRBV11-2 to TRBJ1-3; TRBD1 is a possible D gene (6 bases). With 2 bases removed from V and 0 bases from J, the gap between germline ends came to 14 bases. This CDR3 is built from 17 residues. The germline V gene has CDR1 SGHAT and CDR2 FQNNGV. The DNA for the CDR3 is TGTGCCAGCAGCTTACTGGACAGCTATTCCTCTGGAAACACCATATATTTT. Amino acid sequence: CASSLLDSYSSGNTIYF.

The gene calls are TRBV10-2 and TRBJ2-3, with D maybe TRBD2 (6 bases). Germline CDR1 and CDR2: WSHSY and SAAADI. The CDR3 is 15 amino acids. Trimming took 4 bases from V and 1 from J, leaving 12 bases between them. The CDR3, as DNA: TGCGCCAGCAGTGGCAATAGCGGAGGCACAGATACGCAGTATTTT. This sequence encodes CASSGNSGGTDTQYF.

V and J are TRBV4-2 and TRBJ1-4, with 8 nucleotides matching TRBD1. Trimming took 3 bases from V and 6 from J; bases not matched to a gene: 3. This CDR3 is built from 14 residues. CDR1 and CDR2 (germline): LGHNA, YNFKEQ. CDR3 nucleotide sequence: TGTGCCAGCAGCCAGGGGACAGGCGATGAAAAACTGTTTTTT. Translation gives CASSQGTGDEKLFF.

Points on this clone: Other DNA sequences of this sample code for an identical CDR3. The rearrangement joins TRBV18 to TRBJ2-1; D not resolved. The CDR3 has 12 residues. Germline assignment: CDR1 KGHSH and CDR2 LQKENI. V was pared by 1 base and J by 5 bases, with 3 bases between. This chain's CDR3 is CASSPRDNEQFF. The CDR3 region has the DNA TGTGCCAGCTCACCACGGGACAATGAGCAGTTCTTC.

This sequence joins TRBV20-1 and TRBJ2-7; TRBD1 is a possible D gene (5 bases). Germline V gene lookup returns CDR1 DFQATT and CDR2 SNEGSKA (reference sequence). There are 11 residues in the CDR3. The ends were cut back, 5 bases at V and 5 bases at J, with 10 bases in the middle. As DNA, the CDR3 is TGCAGTGCTTATAACAGGCACGAGCAGTACTTC. Protein: CSAYNRHEQYF.

The V and J genes are TRBV5-1 and TRBJ1-2; 9 bases agree with TRBD1. This CDR3 comprises 14 residues. Germline V gene sequence: CDR1 SGHRS, CDR2 YFSETQ. V was clipped by 5 bases and J by 0 bases; unmatched bases: 2. CDR3 loop: CASSDRGANYGYTF. For the CDR3, the DNA is TGCGCCAGCAGTGACAGGGGGGCTAACTATGGCTACACCTTC.

The rearrangement uses TRBV5-6 and TRBJ1-6; a possible D gene is TRBD1 (5 bases). With 4 bases removed from V and 9 bases from J, the gap between germline ends came to 14 bases. The CDR3 length is 14 residues. The germline CDR1 and CDR2 sequences are SGHDT and YYEEEE. The DNA for the CDR3 is TGTGCCAGCAGCGCTGGGGGGTACAGTTCACCCCTCCACTTT. Its protein is CASSAGGYSSPLHF.

The chain combines TRBV10-3 with TRBJ2-2; D call uncertain. The CDR3 is 15 amino acids. V was shortened by 2 bases and J by 0 bases, with 7 bases between the two germline ends. Germline CDR1 ENHRY, CDR2 SYGVKD. The CDR3 spells CAISENRPNTGELFF. The CDR3 DNA reads as TGTGCCATCAGTGAGAACAGACCGAACACCGGGGAGCTGTTTTTT.

The chain is built from TRBV30 and TRBJ1-2; D is ambiguous. The length of the CDR3 is 17 residues. Trimming left V 2 bases short and J 4 bases short, with 23 bases between. CDR1 is GTSNPN and CDR2 is SVGIG in the germline V gene (reference sequence). This CDR3 is CAWSIGRTSLPTYGYTF. CDR3 nucleotides: TGTGCCTGGAGTATCGGTCGGACCTCTCTCCCGACCTATGGCTACACCTTC. The full variable domain, its missing parts supplied by reference TRBV30 and TRBJ1-2, is SQTIHQWPATLVQPVGSPLSLECTVEGTSNPNLYWYRQAAGRGLQLLFYSVGIGQISSEVPQNLSASRPQDRQFILSSKKLLLSDSGFYLCAWSIGRTSLPTYGYTFGSGTRLTVV.

The chain employs TRBV10-1 and TRBJ2-7; D is unclear. This CDR3 is 14 amino acids long. Germline loops: CDR1 WNHNN, CDR2 SYGVQD (reference sequence). Trimming cost V 10 bases and J 2 bases, with 18 bases left between them. The DNA for the CDR3 is TGCGCCATTCCTAGTTTCAGGCAAACCTACGAGCAGTACTTC. It codes for CAIPSFRQTYEQYF.

The V and J genes are TRBV15 and TRBJ2-7; 12 bases map to TRBD1. The J segment lost 2 bases and the V segment lost 3 bases, leaving 2 bases of the junction unmatched. The germline gives CDR1 LNHNV, CDR2 YYDKDF (reference sequence). The CDR3 totals 15 residues. The CDR3 loop is CATSSRDRGPYEQYF. DNA for the CDR3: TGTGCCACCAGCAGCCGGGACAGGGGGCCCTACGAGCAGTACTTC.

The rearrangement links TRBV29-1 to TRBJ1-3; possibly TRBD1 for D (5 bases). CDR3 length: 15 residues. Germline CDR1 and CDR2: SQVTM and ANQGSEA. The germline V and J ends were trimmed by 6 bases and 2 bases, with 17 bases remaining between them. The DNA for the CDR3 is TGCAGCGTCTTGCACCAGGGTGGAGCTGGAAACACCATATATTTT. Encoded protein: CSVLHQGGAGNTIYF.

The chain uses TRBV18 and TRBJ2-7; D might be TRBD1 (6 bases). V gave up 4 bases and J gave up 6 bases, with 19 bases separating them. CDR1 and CDR2 from the germline V gene are KGHSH and LQKENI. The CDR3 covers 15 residues. The DNA of the CDR3 is TGTGCCAGCTCACTCAAGGACAGAGTCCTACCCGAGCAGTACTTC. Its protein is CASSLKDRVLPEQYF.

This clone was seen a handful of times. The rearrangement links TRBV18 to TRBJ1-6; 8 bases map to TRBD1. The germline V gene encodes CDR1 KGHSH and CDR2 LQKENI. CDR3 length: 15 amino acids. After removal of 2 bases from V and 10 bases from J, the junction contained 7 bases not matched to a gene. The CDR3 coding sequence is TGTGCCAGCTCACCAGAAGACAGGGGAAAGTCACCCCTCCACTTT. This translates into CASSPEDRGKSPLHF.

The genes are TRBV9 and TRBJ1-1, with 10 bases lining up with TRBD1. The V gene end was trimmed by 3 bases and the J gene end by 6 bases; junction bases not matched to a gene: 8. The CDR3 is made up of 15 amino acids. Per germline, CDR1 SGDLS and CDR2 YYNGEE. CDR3 region: CASSEMGQGLSEAFF. The CDR3 coding sequence is TGTGCCAGCAGCGAAATGGGACAGGGGCTCTCTGAAGCTTTCTTT.

This clone has a handful of counts. Other DNA variants within this sample encode the same CDR3. The rearrangement links TRBV18 to TRBJ2-5; D gene unclear. Germline-derived CDR1 and CDR2 are KGHSH and LQKENI. The CDR3 extends over 12 amino acids. V lost 3 bases, J lost 2 bases, and 4 bases lay in between. CDR3 amino acids: CASSPGQETQYF. In nucleotides, the CDR3 is TGTGCCAGCTCACCTGGGCAAGAGACCCAGTACTTC.

Details on this clone: Other DNA sequences of this sample code for an identical CDR3. The rearrangement joins TRBV5-1 to TRBJ2-3; D remains unclear. Germline V gene lookup returns CDR1 SGHRS and CDR2 YFSETQ. CDR3 length: 14 amino acids. V lost 0 bases to trimming and J lost 0 bases, with 5 bases between them. Written as DNA, the CDR3 is TGCGCCAGCAGCTTGGGGGGTAGCACAGATACGCAGTATTTT. Translating it yields CASSLGGSTDTQYF.

In the case of this clone: The identical CDR3 is also encoded by other nucleotide sequences in the sample. The V and J genes are TRBV5-1 and TRBJ2-2; D is ambiguous. The CDR3 consists of 13 residues. The V gene's germline CDR1 is SGHRS and CDR2 YFSETQ. V lost 5 bases, J lost 6 bases, and 11 bases lay in between. CDR3 coding DNA: TGCGCCAGCAGTCCCTTAGGTTCCGGGGAGCTGTTTTTT. This gives the protein CASSPLGSGELFF.

This clone was observed once. This chain links TRBV5-8 with TRBJ1-2; D is uncertain. Germline CDR1 reads SGHTS; CDR2 reads YDEGEE. This CDR3 is 10 amino acids long. The CDR3 region has the DNA TGTGGGGCGGGAGACTATGGCTACACCTTC. Amino acid sequence: CGAGDYGYTF.

The rearrangement uses TRBV10-3 and TRBJ2-7, with D hard to call. CDR1 and CDR2 from the germline V gene are ENHRY and SYGVKD. Trimming took off 3 bases at V and 6 bases at J, with 15 bases between the two ends. The CDR3 extends over 14 amino acids. CDR3 nucleotide sequence: TGTGCCATCAGTGAAAACGGGTGGGGTGGCGAGCAGTACTTC. Translated, it gives CAISENGWGGEQYF.

The chain links TRBV7-9 to TRBJ1-5; 9 bases align to TRBD1. This CDR3 is 17 amino acids long. Germline loops: CDR1 SEHNR, CDR2 FQNEAQ (reference sequence). Trimming removed 2 bases from V and 0 bases from J; junction bases left unmatched: 5. CDR3: CASSLKGQGGSNQPQHF. CDR3 bases: TGTGCCAGCAGCTTAAAGGGACAGGGCGGTAGCAATCAGCCCCAGCATTTT.